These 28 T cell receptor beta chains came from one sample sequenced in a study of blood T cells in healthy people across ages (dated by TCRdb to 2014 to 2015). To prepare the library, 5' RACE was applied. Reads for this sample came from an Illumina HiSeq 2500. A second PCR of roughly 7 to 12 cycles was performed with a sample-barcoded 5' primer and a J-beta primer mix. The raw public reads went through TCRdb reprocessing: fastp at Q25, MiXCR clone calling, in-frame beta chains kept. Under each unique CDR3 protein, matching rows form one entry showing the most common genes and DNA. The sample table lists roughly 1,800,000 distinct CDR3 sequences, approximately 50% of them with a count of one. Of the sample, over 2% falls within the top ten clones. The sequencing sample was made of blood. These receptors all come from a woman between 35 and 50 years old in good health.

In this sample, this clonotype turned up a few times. The chain's CDR3 is CASRDTGRYEQYF. The CDR3 coding sequence is TGTGCCAGCAGGGATACAGGACGATACGAGCAGTACTTC. The chain employs TRBV28 and TRBJ2-7; the D gene is possibly TRBD1 (5 bases). Trimming removed 6 bases at V and 4 bases at J, with 13 bases between. The CDR3 runs 13 residues. Germline CDR1 MDHEN, CDR2 SYDVKM.

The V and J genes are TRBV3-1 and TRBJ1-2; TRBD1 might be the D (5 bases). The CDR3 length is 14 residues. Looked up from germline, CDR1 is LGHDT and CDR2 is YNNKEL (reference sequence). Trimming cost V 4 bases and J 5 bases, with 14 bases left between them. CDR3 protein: CASSRLLGPYGYTF. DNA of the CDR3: TGTGCCAGCAGCCGCCTGCTGGGGCCGTATGGCTACACCTTC.

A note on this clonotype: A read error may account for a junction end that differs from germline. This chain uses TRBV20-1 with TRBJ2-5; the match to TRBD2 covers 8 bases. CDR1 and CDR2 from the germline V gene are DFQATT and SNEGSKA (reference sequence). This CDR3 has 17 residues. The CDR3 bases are TGCAGTACTAGAGAGTATTGGGCGGGGGGCCTCCAAGAGACCCAGTACTTC. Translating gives CSTREYWAGGLQETQYF.

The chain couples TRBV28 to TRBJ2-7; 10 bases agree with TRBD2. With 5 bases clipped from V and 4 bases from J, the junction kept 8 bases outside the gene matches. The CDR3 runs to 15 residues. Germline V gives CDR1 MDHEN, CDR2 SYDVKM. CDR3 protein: CASSPIAGGPYEQYF. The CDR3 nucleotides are TGTGCCAGCAGTCCGATAGCGGGGGGTCCTTACGAGCAGTACTTC.

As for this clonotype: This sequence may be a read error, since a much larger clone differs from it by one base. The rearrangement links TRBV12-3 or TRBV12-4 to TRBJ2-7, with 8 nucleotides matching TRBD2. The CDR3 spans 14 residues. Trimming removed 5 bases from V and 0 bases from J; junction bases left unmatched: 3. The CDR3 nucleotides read TGTGCCAGCAGTCATAGCGGGGTCTCCTACGAGCAGTACTTC. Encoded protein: CASSHSGVSYEQYF.

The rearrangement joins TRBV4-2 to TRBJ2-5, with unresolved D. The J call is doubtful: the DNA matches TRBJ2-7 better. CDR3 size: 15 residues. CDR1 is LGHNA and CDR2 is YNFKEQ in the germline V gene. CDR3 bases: TGTGCCAGCAGCCAAGCTGTCACAGATCGAGGCGAGCAGTACTTC. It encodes CASSQAVTDRGEQYF.

CDR3 sequence (DNA): TGTGCCAGCAGCCGTCGCGCCGGTGGCTTGGGAGGCTACACCTTC. Translation: CASSRRAGGLGGYTF. This chain uses TRBV3-1 with TRBJ1-2; D remains ambiguous. The CDR3 contains 15 residues. Between the trimmed V and J ends, which lost 4 bases and 8 bases, there was a span of 20 bases. Germline V gives CDR1 LGHDT, CDR2 YNNKEL (reference sequence).

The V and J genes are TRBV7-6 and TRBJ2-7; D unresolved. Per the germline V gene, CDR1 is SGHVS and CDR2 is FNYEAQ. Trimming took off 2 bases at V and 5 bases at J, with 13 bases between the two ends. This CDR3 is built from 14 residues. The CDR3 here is CASSLKVARDEQYF. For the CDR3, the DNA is TGTGCCAGCAGCTTAAAGGTGGCTCGGGACGAGCAGTACTTC. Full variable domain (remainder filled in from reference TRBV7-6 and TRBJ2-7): GAGVSQSPRYKVTKRGQDVALRCDPISGHVSLYWYRQALGQGPEFLTYFNYEAQQDKSGLPNDRFSAERPEGSISTLTIQRTEQRDSAMYRCASSLKVARDEQYFGPGTRLTVT.

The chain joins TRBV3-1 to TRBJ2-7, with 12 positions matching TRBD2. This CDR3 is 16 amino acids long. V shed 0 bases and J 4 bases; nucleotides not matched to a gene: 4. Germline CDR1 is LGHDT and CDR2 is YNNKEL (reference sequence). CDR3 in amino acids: CASSQETSGGGYEQYF. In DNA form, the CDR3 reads TGTGCCAGCAGCCAAGAGACTAGCGGGGGTGGTTACGAGCAGTACTTC.

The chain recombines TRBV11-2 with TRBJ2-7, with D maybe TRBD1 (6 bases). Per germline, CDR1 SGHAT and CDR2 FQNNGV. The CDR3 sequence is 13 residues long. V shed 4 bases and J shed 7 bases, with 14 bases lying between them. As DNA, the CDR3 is TGTGCCAGCAGCTCGGACAGACTTAGGGAGCAGTACTTC. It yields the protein CASSSDRLREQYF.

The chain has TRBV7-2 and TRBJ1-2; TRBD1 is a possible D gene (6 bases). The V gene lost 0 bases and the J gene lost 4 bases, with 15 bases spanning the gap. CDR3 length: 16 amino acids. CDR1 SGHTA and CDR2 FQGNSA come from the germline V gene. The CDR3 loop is CASSLAGRGAGYGYTF. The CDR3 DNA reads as TGTGCCAGCAGCTTAGCCGGACGGGGGGCTGGCTATGGCTACACCTTC.

CDR3 in DNA: TGCAGTGCTAAATCACCAACTAGCGGGCGGTACAATGAGCAGTACTTC. Protein product: CSAKSPTSGRYNEQYF. This chain joins TRBV20-1 and TRBJ2-5; TRBD2 aligns across 9 bases. Germline loops: CDR1 DFQATT, CDR2 SNEGSKA (reference sequence). The CDR3 sequence is 16 residues long. The ends lost 4 bases at V and 11 bases at J; junction bases unmatched: 20.

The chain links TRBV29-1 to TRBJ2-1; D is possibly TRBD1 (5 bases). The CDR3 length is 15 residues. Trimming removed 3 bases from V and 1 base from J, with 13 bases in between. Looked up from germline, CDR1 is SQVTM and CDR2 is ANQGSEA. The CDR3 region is CSVDKGRRSYNEQFF. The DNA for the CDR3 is TGCAGCGTTGACAAGGGGCGCCGATCCTACAATGAGCAGTTCTTC.

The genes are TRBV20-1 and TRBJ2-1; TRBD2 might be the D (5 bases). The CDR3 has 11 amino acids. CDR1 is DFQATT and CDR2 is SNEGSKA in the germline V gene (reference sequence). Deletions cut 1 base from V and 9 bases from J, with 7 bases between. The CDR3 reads CSARASLEQFF. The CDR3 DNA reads TGCAGTGCTAGAGCTAGCCTTGAGCAGTTCTTC.

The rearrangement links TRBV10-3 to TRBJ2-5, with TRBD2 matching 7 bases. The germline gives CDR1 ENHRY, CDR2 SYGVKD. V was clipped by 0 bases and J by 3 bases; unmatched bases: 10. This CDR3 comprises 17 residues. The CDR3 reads CAISESRLSGVEETQYF. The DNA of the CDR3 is TGTGCCATCAGTGAGTCTCGTCTGAGCGGGGTCGAAGAGACCCAGTACTTC.

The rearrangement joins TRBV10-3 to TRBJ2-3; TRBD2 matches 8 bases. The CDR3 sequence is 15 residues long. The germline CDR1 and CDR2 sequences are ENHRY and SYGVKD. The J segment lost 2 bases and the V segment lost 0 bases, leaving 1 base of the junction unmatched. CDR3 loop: CAISESSGDTDTQYF. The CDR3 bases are TGTGCCATCAGTGAGTCTAGCGGGGACACAGATACGCAGTATTTT.

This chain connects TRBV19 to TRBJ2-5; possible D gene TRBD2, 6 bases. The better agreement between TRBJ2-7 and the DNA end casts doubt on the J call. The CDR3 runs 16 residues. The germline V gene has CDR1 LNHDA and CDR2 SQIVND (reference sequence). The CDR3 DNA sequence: TGTGCCAGTAGTATACCAGCGGGCGCCGGTACCTACGAGCAGTACTTC. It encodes CASSIPAGAGTYEQYF.

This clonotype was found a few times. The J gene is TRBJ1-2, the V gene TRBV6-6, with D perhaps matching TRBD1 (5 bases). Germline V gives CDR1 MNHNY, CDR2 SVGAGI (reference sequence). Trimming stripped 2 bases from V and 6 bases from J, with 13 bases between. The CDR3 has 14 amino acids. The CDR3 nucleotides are TGTGCCAGCAGTTACGGGGGTGGGCGAAATGGCTACACCTTC. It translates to CASSYGGGRNGYTF.

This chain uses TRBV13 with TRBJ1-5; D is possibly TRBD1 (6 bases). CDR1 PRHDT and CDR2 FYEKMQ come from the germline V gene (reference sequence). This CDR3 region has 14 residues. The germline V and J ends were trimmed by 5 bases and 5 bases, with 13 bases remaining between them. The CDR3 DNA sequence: TGTGCCAGCAGCCGAGCGGGGGCAGATCAGCCCCAGCATTTT. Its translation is CASSRAGADQPQHF.

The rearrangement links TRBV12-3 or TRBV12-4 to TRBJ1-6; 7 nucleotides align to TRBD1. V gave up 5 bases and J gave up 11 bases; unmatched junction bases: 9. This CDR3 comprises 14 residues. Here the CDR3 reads CASSARGQKAPLHF. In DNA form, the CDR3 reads TGTGCCAGCAGTGCCCGGGGACAGAAGGCACCCCTCCACTTT.

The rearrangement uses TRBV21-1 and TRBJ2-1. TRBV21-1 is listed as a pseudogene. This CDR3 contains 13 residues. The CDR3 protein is CASSKIVDNEQFF. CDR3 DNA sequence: TGTGCCAGCAGCAAAATTGTGGACAATGAGCAGTTCTTC.

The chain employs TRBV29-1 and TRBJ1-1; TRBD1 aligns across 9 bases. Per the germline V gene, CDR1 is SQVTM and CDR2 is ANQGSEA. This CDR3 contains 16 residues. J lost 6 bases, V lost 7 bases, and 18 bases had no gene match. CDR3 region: CSARAYGTGILAEAFF. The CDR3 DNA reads TGCAGCGCCCGAGCATACGGGACAGGGATTTTGGCTGAAGCTTTCTTT. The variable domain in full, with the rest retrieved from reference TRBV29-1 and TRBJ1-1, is SAVISQKPSRDICQRGTSLTIQCQVDSQVTMMFWYRQQPGQSLTLIATANQGSEATYESGFVIDKFPISRPNLTFSTLTVSNMSPEDSSIYLCSARAYGTGILAEAFFGQGTRLTVV.

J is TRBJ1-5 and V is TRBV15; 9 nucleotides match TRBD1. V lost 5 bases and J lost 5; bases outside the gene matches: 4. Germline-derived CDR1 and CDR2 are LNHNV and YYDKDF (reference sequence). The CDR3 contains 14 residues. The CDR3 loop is CATSLRQGDQPQHF. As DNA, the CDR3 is TGTGCCACCAGCCTCCGACAGGGGGATCAGCCCCAGCATTTT.

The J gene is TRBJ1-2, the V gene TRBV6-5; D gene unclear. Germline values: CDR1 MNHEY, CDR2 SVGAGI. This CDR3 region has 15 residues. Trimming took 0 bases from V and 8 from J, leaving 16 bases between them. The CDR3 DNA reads TGTGCCAGCAGTTACTCCCTGTCGGGGAGTCTAGGCTACACCTTC. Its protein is CASSYSLSGSLGYTF.

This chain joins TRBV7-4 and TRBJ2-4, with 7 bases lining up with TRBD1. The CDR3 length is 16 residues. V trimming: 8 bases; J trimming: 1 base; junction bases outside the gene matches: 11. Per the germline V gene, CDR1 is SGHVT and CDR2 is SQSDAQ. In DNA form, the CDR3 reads TGTGCCAGCGAGGGAAGGGGGCAAAGGGCCAAAAACATTCAGTACTTC. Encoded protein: CASEGRGQRAKNIQYF.

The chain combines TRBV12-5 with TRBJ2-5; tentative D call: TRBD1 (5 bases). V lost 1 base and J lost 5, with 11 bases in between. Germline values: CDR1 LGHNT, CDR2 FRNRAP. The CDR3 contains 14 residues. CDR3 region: CASGLGTPQETQYF. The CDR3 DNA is TGTGCTAGTGGTTTGGGGACACCCCAGGAGACCCAGTACTTC.

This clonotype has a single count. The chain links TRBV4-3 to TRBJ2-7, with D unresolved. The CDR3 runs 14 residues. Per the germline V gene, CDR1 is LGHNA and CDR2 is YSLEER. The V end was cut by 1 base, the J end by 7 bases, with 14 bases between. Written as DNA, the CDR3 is TGCGCCAGCAGCCAAGGTGTAGGGTACAATGAGCAGTACTTC. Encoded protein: CASSQGVGYNEQYF.

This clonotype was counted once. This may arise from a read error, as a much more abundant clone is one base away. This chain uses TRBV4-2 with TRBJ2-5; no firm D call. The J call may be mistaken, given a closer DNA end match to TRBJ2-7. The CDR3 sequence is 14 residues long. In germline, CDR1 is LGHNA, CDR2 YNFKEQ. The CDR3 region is CASSQGAASCEQYF. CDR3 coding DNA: TGTGCCAGCAGCCAAGGTGCGGCCTCCTGCGAGCAGTACTTC.